This TCR beta chain is drawn from a study of T cell repertoires in cytomegalovirus infection. Study information: Well-studied HLA-B-restricted epitopes and recently identified HLA-C-restricted epitopes of CMV were both used in the study. Based on public TCR beta signatures, there were indications of CMV infection and of a matching HLA type.

TCRdb reprocessed the reads via MiXCR and lists one record per CDR3 protein. The sample records around 710,000 distinct CDR3 sequences, under 35% being singletons. V lost 1 base and J lost 6, with 15 bases in between. This CDR3 is 15 amino acids long. Germline V gene data show CDR1 as SEHNR and CDR2 as FQNEAQ (reference sequence). Study observations and caveats: HLA-C-restricted CMV-specific TCR beta clonotypes prevailed in the ex vivo response. Accumulated public TCR beta family frequency recognized individuals carrying CMV together with the relevant HLA.

As for this clonotype: Antigen specificity is unknown.

The receptor was derived from a human donor in good health (CMV status not recorded). Some clones in this sample may be carry-over from other donors' samples. The rearrangement uses TRBV7-9 and TRBJ1-2; the D is unclear. Sequences were derived from cultured CD8+ T cells from PBMCs, sampled from culture after CMV antigen stimulation. The CDR3 DNA reads TGTGCCAGCAGCTTAGAAGTGAACAGATTGGATGGCTACACCTTC. Amino acid sequence: CASSLEVNRLDGYTF.